This is a list of T cell receptor beta chains from one sample in a study of response to subunit inactivated influenza vaccine. TCRdb used MiXCR to reprocess the RT-PCR reads, holding one entry per CDR3 protein. The sample records about 800,000 distinct CDR3 sequences, less than 25% being singletons. Here the sequenced sample was PBMCs from blood, taken more than 4 days after vaccination. The receptor set was obtained from a man aged 50-59 years who received an inactivated influenza vaccine. Each CDR3 is given with its conserved first and last residue. The order of the fields is clone size, J gene, D gene, V gene, CDR3 DNA, CDR3 protein. A D gene is named only where the DNA matches it firmly. Expanded clones are given a class, and other clones once, few, many or no size at all.

size: NA
J: TRBJ2-4
D: NA
V: TRBV20-1
DNA: TGCAGTGCTAGCCCCCCGACGGGAAACATTCAGTACTTC
CDR3: CSASPPTGNIQYF

size: few
J: TRBJ2-5
D: NA
V: TRBV29-1
DNA: TGCAGCGTTGAAGGTAACAATGTCCCCGAAGAGACCCAGTACTTC
CDR3: CSVEGNNVPEETQYF

size: few
J: TRBJ2-1
D: TRBD2
V: TRBV6-2/TRBV6-3
DNA: TGTGCCAGCAGTTACGTGACGGGGACTAAGAATGAGCAGTTCTTC
CDR3: CASSYVTGTKNEQFF

size: few
J: TRBJ1-2
D: NA
V: TRBV3-1
DNA: TGTGCCAGCTCTACACGCGCCTATGGCTACACCTTC
CDR3: CASSTRAYGYTF

size: few
J: TRBJ2-7
D: NA
V: TRBV4-3
DNA: TGCGCCAGCAGCCATGATGGGCGTAACGAGCAGTACTTC
CDR3: CASSHDGRNEQYF

size: few
J: TRBJ2-7
D: NA
V: TRBV20-1
DNA: TGCAGTGCTAGCCCCAACAGGGAGGCGCAGTACTTC
CDR3: CSASPNREAQYF

size: NA
J: TRBJ2-1
D: NA
V: TRBV10-3
DNA: TGTGCCATCAGTGAAGAAGGACCCCTTGCCTCCTACAATGAGCAGTTCTTC
CDR3: CAISEEGPLASYNEQFF

size: NA
J: TRBJ1-2
D: NA
V: TRBV12-3/TRBV12-4
DNA: TGTGCCAGCAGCCTGCCCCCTCATAATCTACACTTC
CDR3: CASSLPPHNLHF

size: few
J: TRBJ2-7
D: NA
V: TRBV5-1
DNA: TGCGCCAGCAGTTTCTTCGGAGGGACCGAGCAGTACTTC
CDR3: CASSFFGGTEQYF

size: many
J: TRBJ1-1
D: NA
V: TRBV4-3
DNA: TGTGCCAGCAGCCAAGCAGGGAGTAATACTGAAGCTTTCTTT
CDR3: CASSQAGSNTEAFF

size: NA
J: TRBJ2-1
D: NA
V: TRBV11-2
DNA: TGTGCCAGCAGCTTAGCTTTTCTAGGAAACTCCTACAATGAGCAGTTCTTC
CDR3: CASSLAFLGNSYNEQFF

size: NA
J: TRBJ2-7
D: TRBD1
V: TRBV20-1
DNA: TGCAGTGCCCCGGGACAGGGCCCCCACGAGCAGTACTTC
CDR3: CSAPGQGPHEQYF

size: few
J: TRBJ1-1
D: TRBD1
V: TRBV5-6
DNA: TGTGCCAGCAGCCTTGCAGGGGGCGGAAGGACTGAAGCTTTCTTT
CDR3: CASSLAGGGRTEAFF

size: few
J: TRBJ1-3
D: NA
V: TRBV14
DNA: TGTGCCAGCAGCCAAGATGACGGCCACTCCCCCGATATCTCTGGAAACACCATATATTTT
CDR3: CASSQDDGHSPDISGNTIYF

size: few
J: TRBJ2-7
D: TRBD1
V: TRBV27
DNA: TGTGCCAGCAGTTTTGGGACAGGGGTCGAGCAGTACTTC
CDR3: CASSFGTGVEQYF

size: many
J: TRBJ2-1
D: NA
V: TRBV4-1
DNA: TGCGCCAGCAGCCAAGATAGCCAGGGGCGTTTATACAATGAGCAGTTCTTC
CDR3: CASSQDSQGRLYNEQFF

size: NA
J: TRBJ2-3
D: NA
V: TRBV12-5
DNA: TGTGCTAGTGGTTTGGTGGCCCCGAGGGATCCTTTTAGCACAGATACGCAGTATTTT
CDR3: CASGLVAPRDPFSTDTQYF

size: NA
J: TRBJ1-6
D: NA
V: TRBV7-9
DNA: TGTGCCAGCAGCCGCGCGACGGGGTCCTCCTATAATTCACCCCTCCACTTT
CDR3: CASSRATGSSYNSPLHF

size: few
J: TRBJ1-2
D: NA
V: TRBV29-1
DNA: TGCAGCGTTGTAGTACGGGGCAGGGGAAGTGGCTACACCTTC
CDR3: CSVVVRGRGSGYTF

size: NA
J: TRBJ2-2
D: TRBD1
V: TRBV5-1
DNA: TGCGCCAGCAGCGGCAGACAGGGTCACACCGGGGAGCTGTTTTTT
CDR3: CASSGRQGHTGELFF

size: NA
J: TRBJ2-4
D: NA
V: TRBV20-1
DNA: TGCAGTGCTAGAGCCATGTATACTGTGTCCAAAAACATTCAGTACTTC
CDR3: CSARAMYTVSKNIQYF

size: few
J: TRBJ2-1
D: NA
V: TRBV29-1
DNA: TGCAGCGTTGAACGAGGGCTGGCCTACAATGAGCAGTTCTTC
CDR3: CSVERGLAYNEQFF

size: NA
J: TRBJ1-2
D: TRBD1
V: TRBV6-2/TRBV6-3
DNA: TGTGCCAGCAGTGATCCGGGACAGGGGGCTATGACCTTC
CDR3: CASSDPGQGAMTF

size: few
J: TRBJ2-7
D: NA
V: TRBV2
DNA: TGTCGACCGTCGGAAACCTACGCCTACGAGCAGTACTTC
CDR3: CRPSETYAYEQYF

size: few
J: TRBJ2-7
D: NA
V: TRBV4-2
DNA: TGTGCCAGCAGCCAAGCCAGGACGGGTGTCTACGAGCAGTACTTC
CDR3: CASSQARTGVYEQYF

size: few
J: TRBJ2-3
D: TRBD2
V: TRBV11-2
DNA: TGTGCCAGCAGCTTATTTCCTAGCGGGGCCGTAGATACGCAGTATTTT
CDR3: CASSLFPSGAVDTQYF

size: many
J: TRBJ2-2
D: NA
V: TRBV29-1
DNA: TGCAGCGTTCTAACCGGGGAGCTGTTTTTT
CDR3: CSVLTGELFF

size: few
J: TRBJ2-1
D: TRBD2
V: TRBV4-3
DNA: TGCGCCAGCAGCCTAAGAGGAAAAGGGACTAGTCGCAATGAGCAGTTCTTC
CDR3: CASSLRGKGTSRNEQFF

size: many
J: TRBJ2-2
D: TRBD1
V: TRBV27
DNA: TGTGCCAGCAGACAGGGGGCCGGGGAGCTGTTTTTT
CDR3: CASRQGAGELFF

size: NA
J: TRBJ1-2
D: TRBD1
V: TRBV20-1
DNA: TGCAGTGCTTCGACAGGGAGCCATGGCTACACCTTC
CDR3: CSASTGSHGYTF

size: NA
J: TRBJ2-1
D: NA
V: TRBV12-5
DNA: TGTGCTAGTGGTAGGGGGGGATTGACCTCCTACAATGAGCAGTTCTTC
CDR3: CASGRGGLTSYNEQFF

size: few
J: TRBJ2-1
D: NA
V: TRBV6-6
DNA: TGTGCCAGCAGCACTATTTACAATGAGCAGTTCTTC
CDR3: CASSTIYNEQFF

size: NA
J: TRBJ1-1
D: NA
V: TRBV20-1
DNA: TGCAGTGCTAGAGGGAATGGTCAGGGGTCCACTGAAGCTTTCTTT
CDR3: CSARGNGQGSTEAFF

size: NA
J: TRBJ2-3
D: NA
V: TRBV20-1
DNA: TGCAGTGCTAGAGAAGGTACCACAGATACGCAGTATTTT
CDR3: CSAREGTTDTQYF

size: many
J: TRBJ1-6
D: NA
V: TRBV20-1
DNA: TGCAGTGCTAGAGACACTTCGAATTCACCCCTCCACTTT
CDR3: CSARDTSNSPLHF

size: few
J: TRBJ2-7
D: NA
V: TRBV5-1
DNA: TGCGCCAGCAGCTTGGCGCAGGGCCTGTACGAGCAGTACTTC
CDR3: CASSLAQGLYEQYF

size: few
J: TRBJ2-5
D: TRBD2
V: TRBV7-2
DNA: TGTGCCAGCAGCTTAAGGACTAGCGGAGGTCAAGAGACCCAGTACTTC
CDR3: CASSLRTSGGQETQYF

size: few
J: TRBJ2-7
D: TRBD2
V: TRBV6-5
DNA: TGTGCCAGCAGTTACAGGCTAGCGGGATATCAAAGCTCCTACGAGCAGTACTTC
CDR3: CASSYRLAGYQSSYEQYF

size: few
J: TRBJ2-7
D: TRBD1
V: TRBV24-1
DNA: TGTGCCACCAGTGATTCGGACAGGGACTACGAGCAGTACTTC
CDR3: CATSDSDRDYEQYF

size: few
J: TRBJ2-1
D: NA
V: TRBV12-3/TRBV12-4
DNA: TGTGCCAGCAGTTTAGCCCTCACTAGCAATGAGCAGTTCTTC
CDR3: CASSLALTSNEQFF

size: NA
J: TRBJ2-5
D: TRBD2
V: TRBV5-1
DNA: TGCGCCAGCAGCGAAGGCGGGAGGGAGGAGACCCAGTACTTC
CDR3: CASSEGGREETQYF

size: NA
J: TRBJ2-5
D: TRBD2
V: TRBV7-2
DNA: TGTGCCAGCAGCTTAGGGGGGGGTTTACAGACCCAGTACTTC
CDR3: CASSLGGGLQTQYF

size: few
J: TRBJ2-7
D: NA
V: TRBV5-1
DNA: TGCGCCAGCACCGACAGGCACTACGAGCAGTACTTC
CDR3: CASTDRHYEQYF

size: few
J: TRBJ1-1
D: NA
V: TRBV5-1
DNA: TGCGCCAGCAGTACCAAAGGGACTGAAGCTTTCTTT
CDR3: CASSTKGTEAFF

size: NA
J: TRBJ1-4
D: TRBD1
V: TRBV7-9
DNA: TGTGCCAGCAGCGGGCCCTCCGGACAGGTCCTGTTTTTT
CDR3: CASSGPSGQVLFF

size: NA
J: TRBJ1-4
D: NA
V: TRBV15
DNA: TGTGCCACCAGCAGAGATCTCGAACAGCTACTTGAAAAACTGTTTTTT
CDR3: CATSRDLEQLLEKLFF

size: few
J: TRBJ2-1
D: TRBD2
V: TRBV7-8
DNA: TGTGCCAGCAGCGGATCTAGCGGGGGGGCCGGAGAGCAGTTCTTC
CDR3: CASSGSSGGAGEQFF

size: NA
J: TRBJ1-5
D: NA
V: TRBV5-6
DNA: TGTGCCAGCAGCTGGGGACCGGACAGCAATCAGCCCCAGCATTTT
CDR3: CASSWGPDSNQPQHF

size: few
J: TRBJ2-1
D: NA
V: TRBV29-1
DNA: TGCAGCGGTGGAAGAGGAGGGGATATCAATGAGCAGTTCTTC
CDR3: CSGGRGGDINEQFF

size: many
J: TRBJ2-5
D: NA
V: TRBV20-1
DNA: TGCAGTGCTAGGGCTGGGTTAGAGACCCAGTACTTC
CDR3: CSARAGLETQYF